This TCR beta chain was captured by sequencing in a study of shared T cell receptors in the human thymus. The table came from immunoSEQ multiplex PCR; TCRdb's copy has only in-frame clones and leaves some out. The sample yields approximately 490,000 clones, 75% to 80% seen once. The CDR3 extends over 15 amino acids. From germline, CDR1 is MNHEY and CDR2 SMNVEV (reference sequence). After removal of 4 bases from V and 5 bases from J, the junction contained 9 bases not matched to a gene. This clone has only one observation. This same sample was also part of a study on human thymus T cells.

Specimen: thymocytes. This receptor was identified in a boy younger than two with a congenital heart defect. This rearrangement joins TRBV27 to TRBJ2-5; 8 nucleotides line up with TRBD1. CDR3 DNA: TGTGCCAGCAGTTCCCCTTCCAGGGGGCAGGAGACCCAGTACTTC. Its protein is CASSSPSRGQETQYF.